This paragraph covers one T cell receptor (beta chain) sequence. Authors' data handling: Amplification of reference gene primers was used by the study to estimate nucleated cell counts. The method was immunoSEQ multiplex PCR; TCRdb's version includes in-frame clones alone and lacks a portion of them. V, J and clone size reflect that table, while D and trimming were determined from the DNA. The top ten hold almost 9.5% of the sample, which has about 280,000 clones, roughly 86% seen once. The data were obtained in a study of blood T cell repertoires in COVID-19. Across the study: Acute and convalescent COVID-19 specimens originated in the United States, Italy and Spain. Sources were T cells, B-cell-depleted T cells, or PBMCs; the material itself was cDNA or gDNA.

The CDR3 has 15 amino acids. Per germline, CDR1 SEHNR and CDR2 FQNEAQ (reference sequence). Losses at the gene ends were 4 bases for V and 5 bases for J; bases not matched to a gene: 9. The source is a man aged 18 to 29 with active or convalescent COVID-19. The chain is built from TRBV7-9 and TRBJ2-7, with 9 positions matching TRBD1. Sequenced material: peripheral blood. CDR3 nucleotide sequence: TGTGCCAGCAGCTCCTCCGGGACAGGGTTCGACGAGCAGTACTTC. It specifies CASSSSGTGFDEQYF.